A selection of T cell receptor beta chains follows, all from one sample in a study of blood T cell repertoires in COVID-19. Method: immunoSEQ multiplex PCR; TCRdb's copy keeps in-frame clones and lacks some. Counted here are about 410,000 clones, roughly 89% occurring once; the ten biggest clones make up more than 1.4%. Specimen: peripheral blood. The receptors shown here come from a woman in her twenties or thirties with active or convalescent COVID-19. Both conserved end residues are part of each CDR3. The order of the fields is V gene, clone size, J gene, CDR3 length, D gene, CDR3 protein, CDR3 DNA. D genes are given only for firm matches. Some rows have no size entry. The others give once, few or many, or a class for an expanded clone.

>TRBV5-8|NA|TRBJ1-5|16|TRBD1
CASSLAEAGGWQPQHF
TGTGCCAGCAGCTTGGCCGAGGCAGGGGGCTGGCAGCCCCAGCATTTT
>TRBV3-1/TRBV3-2|NA|TRBJ2-4|17|TRBD1
CASSQGQGGLAKNIQYF
TGTGCCAGCAGCCAGGGACAGGGCGGCTTAGCCAAAAACATTCAGTACTTC
>TRBV11-2|NA|TRBJ2-7|15|TRBD2
CASSFMASGIDEQYF
TGTGCCAGCAGCTTCATGGCTAGCGGGATCGACGAGCAGTACTTC
>TRBV5-3|once|TRBJ2-1|15|TRBD1
CARSPQGAKYNEQFF
TGTGCCAGAAGCCCCCAGGGGGCTAAATACAATGAGCAGTTCTTC
>TRBV6-5|few|TRBJ1-5|15|NA
CASSPQAGGNQPQHF
TGTGCCAGCAGCCCCCAGGCCGGGGGCAATCAGCCCCAGCATTTT
>TRBV18|NA|TRBJ2-7|15|NA
CASSPPGVPSYEQYF
TGTGCCAGCTCACCACCAGGGGTACCCTCCTACGAGCAGTACTTC
>TRBV5-1|NA|TRBJ2-5|23|NA
CASSLKPSTSLARLLQYQETQYF
TGCGCCAGCAGCTTGAAGCCGTCAACATCCTTAGCTCGACTCCTGCAGTACCAAGAGACCCAGTACTTC
>TRBV7-2|NA|TRBJ1-2|15|TRBD1
CASSSPGTDNYGYTF
TGTGCCAGCAGCTCACCCGGGACAGACAACTATGGCTACACCTTC
>TRBV6-2/TRBV6-3|NA|TRBJ1-4|18|TRBD1
CASSYVSSSWTGDEKLFF
TGTGCCAGCAGTTATGTTAGTAGTTCATGGACAGGAGATGAAAAACTGTTTTTT
>TRBV7-8|NA|TRBJ2-7|14|NA
CASSTDKSSYEQYF
TGTGCCAGCAGCACGGACAAAAGCTCCTACGAGCAGTACTTC
>TRBV2|NA|TRBJ2-7|15|NA
CASSDWDGSSYEQYF
TGTGCCAGCAGTGATTGGGATGGGAGCTCCTACGAGCAGTACTTC
>TRBV3-1/TRBV3-2|NA|TRBJ1-2|14|NA
CASSPTRNNYGYTF
TGTGCCAGCAGCCCAACAAGAAATAACTATGGCTACACCTTC
>TRBV5-1|NA|TRBJ1-2|13|NA
CASSGQANYGYTF
TGCGCCAGCAGCGGGCAGGCGAACTATGGCTACACCTTC
>TRBV5-1|NA|TRBJ2-2|13|NA
CASSSGGTGELFF
TGCGCCAGCAGCTCCGGTGGCACCGGGGAGCTGTTTTTT
>TRBV10-3|NA|TRBJ2-1|16|TRBD2
CAISDPAGLVNYEQFF
TGTGCCATCAGTGACCCCGCGGGACTAGTAAACTATGAGCAGTTCTTC
>TRBV7-2|NA|TRBJ1-2|16|TRBD1
CASSSSAWTGSYGYTF
TGTGCCAGCAGCTCGAGTGCCTGGACAGGAAGCTATGGCTACACCTTC
>TRBV5-4|NA|TRBJ2-2|14|NA
CASSPLSNTGELFF
TGTGCCAGCAGCCCACTTTCGAACACCGGGGAGCTGTTTTTT
>TRBV4-2|NA|TRBJ2-7|15|TRBD2
CASSQDLAGGYEQYF
TGTGCCAGCAGCCAAGACCTAGCGGGAGGATACGAGCAGTACTTC
>TRBV25-1|NA|TRBJ1-1|15|NA
CASQWGGGLNTEAFF
TGTGCCAGCCAATGGGGCGGGGGGTTGAACACTGAAGCTTTCTTT
>TRBV18|once|TRBJ2-5|16|TRBD2
CASSPGLAGTQETQYF
TGTGCCAGCTCACCAGGGCTAGCGGGGACCCAAGAGACCCAGTACTTC